These T cell receptor beta chains were read from a single sample in a study of blood T cell repertoires in COVID-19. Using immunoSEQ multiplex PCR, the repertoire was profiled, and TCRdb retains in-frame clones only, with some absent. The sample contains 200,000 to 250,000 clones, around 82% of which appear only once. Sequencing used peripheral blood. Receptors were obtained from a woman in her 30s who had recovered from COVID-19. CDR3s include the opening cysteine and the closing phenylalanine or tryptophan. Size tells how often a clone was seen (once, few, many) or the class of an expanded clone, and some rows leave it out.

V gene	CDR3 length	J gene	clone size	CDR3 protein
TRBV28	16	TRBJ1-1	.	CASSLNKLGTDTEAFF
TRBV29-1	13	TRBJ2-7	.	CSARLADHYEQYF
TRBV19	16	TRBJ2-1	.	CASSIRSGRSYNEQFF
TRBV5-1	14	TRBJ1-1	.	CASSSRGVNTEAFF
TRBV6-1	15	TRBJ2-1	.	CASSEPGGAYNEQFF
TRBV5-6	14	TRBJ2-7	.	CASSRGQAPTDQYF
TRBV5-4	15	TRBJ1-6	once	CASRSGTDYNSPLHF
TRBV15	13	TRBJ2-7	.	CATSSESSYEQYF
TRBV6-5	15	TRBJ2-7	.	CASSPLAGGHYEQYF
TRBV7-3	16	TRBJ2-3	.	CASSQGTSGFTDTQYF
TRBV3-1/TRBV3-2	18	TRBJ2-5	.	CASSQPLDRGLYGETQYF
TRBV5-5	14	TRBJ2-5	.	CASTAVTSWETQYF
TRBV5-1	14	TRBJ2-3	once	CASSEGTPSDTQYF
TRBV28	16	TRBJ1-1	.	CASSLPGQGFDTEAFF
TRBV7-9	16	TRBJ2-7	once	CASSPRVVETAHEQYF
TRBV25-1	11	TRBJ2-4	.	CASSEWEFLDF
TRBV12-5	17	TRBJ2-7	.	CASGLRGTSGRFYEQYF
TRBV9	15	TRBJ2-1	.	CASSVGGGSYNEQFF
TRBV7-2	18	TRBJ2-2	.	CASSLDPVSGGRTGELFF
TRBV12-3/TRBV12-4	13	TRBJ1-1	.	CASSLQANTEAFF
TRBV9	16	TRBJ2-2	.	CASSPSGGSRTGELFF
TRBV13	15	TRBJ2-1	.	CASSFGGGYWNEQFF
TRBV19	15	TRBJ1-5	.	CASSRREMGNQPQHF
TRBV19	16	TRBJ1-5	.	CASSVPLGLSNQPQHF
TRBV21-1	16	TRBJ2-2	.	CASLLDRGRVPGELFF
TRBV12-3/TRBV12-4	12	TRBJ2-7	.	CASSFGLGSQYF
TRBV9	14	TRBJ2-7	.	CASSGEGPTYEQYF